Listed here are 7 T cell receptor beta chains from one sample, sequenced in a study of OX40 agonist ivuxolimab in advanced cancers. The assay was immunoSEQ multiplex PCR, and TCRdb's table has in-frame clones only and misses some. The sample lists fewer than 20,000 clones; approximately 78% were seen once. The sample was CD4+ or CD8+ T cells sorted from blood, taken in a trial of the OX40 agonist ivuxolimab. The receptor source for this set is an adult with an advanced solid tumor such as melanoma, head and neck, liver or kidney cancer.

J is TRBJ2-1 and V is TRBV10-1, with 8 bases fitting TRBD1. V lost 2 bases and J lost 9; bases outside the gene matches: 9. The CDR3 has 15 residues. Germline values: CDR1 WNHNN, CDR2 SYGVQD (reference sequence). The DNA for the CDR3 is TGCGCCAGCAGTGAGGTGGGGACTCAGGGGGCTGAGCAGTTCTTC. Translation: CASSEVGTQGAEQFF.

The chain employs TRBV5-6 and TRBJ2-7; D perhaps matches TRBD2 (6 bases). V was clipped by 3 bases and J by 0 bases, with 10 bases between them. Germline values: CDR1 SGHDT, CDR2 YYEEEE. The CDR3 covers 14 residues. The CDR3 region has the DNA TGTGCCAGCAGCTCTGGGGGGAGCTCCTACGAGCAGTACTTC. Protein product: CASSSGGSSYEQYF.

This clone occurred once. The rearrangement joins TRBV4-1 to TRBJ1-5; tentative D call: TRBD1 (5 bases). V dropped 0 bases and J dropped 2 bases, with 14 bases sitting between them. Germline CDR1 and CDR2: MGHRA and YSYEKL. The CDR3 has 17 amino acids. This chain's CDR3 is CASSQDGVRGRNQPQHF. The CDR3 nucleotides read TGCGCCAGCAGCCAAGATGGCGTCCGGGGACGCAATCAGCCCCAGCATTTT.

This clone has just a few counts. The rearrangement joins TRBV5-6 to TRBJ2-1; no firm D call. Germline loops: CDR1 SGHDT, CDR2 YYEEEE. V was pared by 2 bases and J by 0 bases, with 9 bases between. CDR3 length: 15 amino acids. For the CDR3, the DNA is TGTGCCAGCAGCTTAATAAGAAGCTCCTACAATGAGCAGTTCTTC. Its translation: CASSLIRSSYNEQFF.

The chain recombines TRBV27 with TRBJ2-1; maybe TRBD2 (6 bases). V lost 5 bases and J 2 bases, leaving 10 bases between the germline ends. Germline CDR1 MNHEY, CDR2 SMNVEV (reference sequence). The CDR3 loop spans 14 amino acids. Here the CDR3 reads CASSTSPPYNEQFF. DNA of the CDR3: TGTGCCAGCAGTACTAGCCCACCCTACAATGAGCAGTTCTTC.

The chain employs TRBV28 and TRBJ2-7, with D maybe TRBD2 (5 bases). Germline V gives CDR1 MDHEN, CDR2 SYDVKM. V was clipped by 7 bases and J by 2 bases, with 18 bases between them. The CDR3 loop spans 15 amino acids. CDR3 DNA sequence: TGTGCCAGCACTCTTACGGGGTCAGTGGCCTACGAGCAGTACTTC. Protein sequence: CASTLTGSVAYEQYF.

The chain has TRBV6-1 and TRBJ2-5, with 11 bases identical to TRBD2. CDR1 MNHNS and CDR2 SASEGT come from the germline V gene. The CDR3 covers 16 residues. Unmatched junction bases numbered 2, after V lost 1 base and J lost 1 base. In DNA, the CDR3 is TGTGCCAGCAGTGAAGGACTAGCGGGGCTCCAAGAGACCCAGTACTTC. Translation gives CASSEGLAGLQETQYF.